A selection of T cell receptor beta chains follows, all from one sample in a study of cytomegalovirus exposure and HLA in healthy donors. Sequencing used immunoSEQ multiplex PCR; TCRdb keeps in-frame clones, though not all of them. The repertoire holds 170,000 or so clones, 80% to 90% seen once, with about 6.8% in the top ten. The specimen was PBMCs. The receptors shown here come from a man between 50 and 59 years old in good health and CMV-seropositive. Both conserved end residues are part of each CDR3. Fields, in order: J gene, D gene, clone size, V gene, CDR3 protein, CDR3 DNA. The D gene is left open where the match is weak. Some rows mark clone size as missing; the rest say once, few, many or name a class of expanded clone.

TRBJ1-1 NA NA TRBV6-6 CASSYGDPVNTEAFF TGTGCCAGCAGTTACGGAGACCCCGTTAACACTGAAGCTTTCTTT
TRBJ2-3 TRBD2 NA TRBV6-1 CASSDPLLAPSTDTQYF TGTGCCAGCAGTGACCCTTTACTAGCGCCGAGCACAGATACGCAGTATTTT
TRBJ1-2 TRBD1 NA TRBV7-9 CASSYGTGPNYGYTF TGTGCCAGCAGCTACGGGACAGGACCTAACTATGGCTACACCTTC
TRBJ1-3 TRBD1 NA TRBV11-2 CASSPRQGAGNTIYF TGTGCCAGCAGCCCCAGACAGGGGGCAGGAAACACCATATATTTT
TRBJ1-3 TRBD1 NA TRBV6-1 CASSESLGQGTGNTIYF TGTGCCAGCAGTGAAAGTCTGGGACAGGGGACTGGAAACACCATATATTTT
TRBJ2-1 NA NA TRBV7-7 CASSLGPRGGYNEQFF TGTGCCAGCAGCTTAGGCCCGAGAGGGGGATACAATGAGCAGTTCTTC
TRBJ2-3 TRBD2 NA TRBV5-1 CASSLGLAGVADTQYF TGCGCCAGCAGCTTGGGACTAGCGGGAGTTGCAGATACGCAGTATTTT
TRBJ2-1 TRBD2 NA TRBV12-5 CASGGGYNEQFF TGTGCTAGTGGCGGGGGGTACAATGAGCAGTTCTTC
TRBJ2-1 TRBD1 NA TRBV4-1 CASSHGGQGSSYNEQFF TGCGCCAGCAGCCACGGAGGACAGGGAAGCTCCTACAATGAGCAGTTCTTC
TRBJ1-5 NA NA TRBV4-1 CASSLHQGSNQPQHF TGCGCCAGCAGCCTACACCAGGGGAGCAATCAGCCCCAGCATTTT
TRBJ2-6 NA NA TRBV18 CASSEAVSGANVLTF TGTGCCAGCTCAGAGGCGGTGTCTGGGGCCAACGTCCTGACTTTC
TRBJ2-2 TRBD1 NA TRBV19 CASSTGQGVTGELFF TGTGCCAGTAGTACAGGACAGGGGGTCACCGGGGAGCTGTTTTTT
TRBJ2-1 TRBD2 once TRBV15 CATSSWRGGLNEQFF TGTGCCACCAGCAGCTGGCGGGGGGGCCTGAATGAGCAGTTCTTC
TRBJ2-3 NA NA TRBV11-3 CASSLVDPGTDTQYF TGTGCCAGCAGCTTAGTTGACCCGGGGACAGATACGCAGTATTTT
TRBJ2-2 TRBD2 NA TRBV12-5 CASGLVISGSWTGELFF TGTGCTAGTGGTTTGGTAATTAGCGGGAGTTGGACCGGGGAGCTGTTTTTT
TRBJ2-3 NA few TRBV25-1 CASSPMRGTDTQYF TGTGCCAGCAGCCCGATGAGGGGGACAGATACGCAGTATTTT
TRBJ2-1 TRBD2 NA TRBV7-8 CASSPQRGDYNEQFF TGTGCCAGCAGCCCCCAGCGGGGGGACTACAATGAGCAGTTCTTC
TRBJ1-4 TRBD1 NA TRBV5-6 CASSWGTGRNEKLFF TGTGCCAGCAGCTGGGGGACAGGGCGTAACGAAAAACTGTTTTTT
TRBJ1-1 NA few TRBV19 CASSSPVDRNTEAFF TGTGCCAGTAGTTCTCCCGTAGACAGAAACACTGAAGCTTTCTTT
TRBJ2-7 NA NA TRBV15 CATSREARGSYEQYF TGTGCCACCAGCAGAGAGGCCAGGGGATCCTACGAGCAGTACTTC
TRBJ2-2 NA NA TRBV5-1 CASSVGDLSGELFF TGCGCCAGCAGCGTCGGAGACCTAAGCGGGGAGCTGTTTTTT
TRBJ1-1 TRBD1 NA TRBV19 CASSRQGNTEAFF TGTGCCAGTAGTCGACAGGGAAACACTGAAGCTTTCTTT
TRBJ1-6 NA NA TRBV12-5 CASGSSHQSSYNSPLHF TGTGCTAGTGGCTCTAGCCACCAGAGCTCCTATAATTCACCCCTCCACTTT
TRBJ2-1 NA NA TRBV11-3 CASSLDGGSSGHNEQFF TGTGCCAGCAGCTTAGATGGGGGCTCCTCAGGACACAATGAGCAGTTCTTC
TRBJ2-1 TRBD2 once TRBV11-3 CASRSNLAGFLNEQFF TGTGCCAGCAGATCCAACTTAGCGGGGTTTCTAAATGAGCAGTTCTTC
TRBJ2-2 TRBD2 NA TRBV6-5 CASRLAANTGELFF TGTGCCAGCAGGCTAGCGGCGAACACCGGGGAGCTGTTTTTT
TRBJ2-7 TRBD1 once TRBV2 CASTDRVDEQYF TGTGCCAGCACGGACAGGGTAGACGAGCAGTACTTC
TRBJ1-5 NA once TRBV19 CASSTRGGVSGNQPQHF TGTGCCAGTAGTACCAGAGGGGGGGTCTCGGGAAATCAGCCCCAGCATTTT
TRBJ1-4 NA NA TRBV7-9 CASSFGGDNEKLFF TGTGCCAGCAGCTTCGGGGGGGATAATGAAAAACTGTTTTTT
TRBJ1-2 NA NA TRBV5-1 CASSLAGTYGYTF TGCGCCAGCAGCTTGGCAGGGACTTATGGCTACACCTTC
TRBJ1-1 NA NA TRBV5-1 CASSWRGGGTEAFF TGCGCCAGCAGCTGGAGGGGAGGGGGCACTGAAGCTTTCTTT
TRBJ2-7 NA once TRBV11-2 CASSPTGGAYEQYF TGTGCCAGCTCCCCCACGGGGGGCGCCTACGAGCAGTACTTC
TRBJ1-4 NA NA TRBV4-2 CASSRSLGRGEKLFF TGTGCCAGCAGCCGATCGTTAGGACGAGGGGAAAAACTGTTTTTT
TRBJ2-2 TRBD1 NA TRBV27 CASSLYTAAPDRGVGELFF TGTGCCAGCAGTTTATATACCGCGGCCCCGGACAGGGGTGTCGGGGAGCTGTTTTTT
TRBJ1-6 NA NA TRBV2 CASGGRAPNSPLHF TGTGCCAGCGGCGGCAGGGCCCCGAATTCACCCCTCCACTTT
TRBJ2-3 TRBD2 NA TRBV9 CASSSSGSRTDTQYF TGTGCCAGCAGCTCCAGCGGGAGTAGAACAGATACGCAGTATTTT
TRBJ1-1 NA NA TRBV27 CASKDKTGIPKAFF TGTGCCAGCAAGGACAAAACAGGGATCCCAAAAGCTTTCTTT
TRBJ1-3 TRBD1 NA TRBV7-9 CASSPTPGTASGNTIYF TGTGCCAGCAGCCCGACGCCCGGGACAGCCTCTGGAAACACCATATATTTT
TRBJ1-3 NA NA TRBV29-1 CSVERGPGNTIYF TGCAGCGTTGAACGAGGGCCGGGAAACACCATATATTTT
TRBJ1-2 TRBD1 few TRBV5-1 CASSLSGTGRGYTF TGCGCCAGCAGCTTGAGTGGGACAGGGAGAGGCTACACCTTC
TRBJ2-1 NA NA TRBV29-1 CSVEDAGNEQFF TGCAGCGTTGAAGACGCGGGGAATGAGCAGTTCTTC
TRBJ1-1 TRBD1 NA TRBV6-5 CASSHDRGGTTEAFF TGTGCCAGCAGTCACGACAGGGGGGGGACCACTGAAGCTTTCTTT
TRBJ1-4 TRBD1 few TRBV2 CASSRPDRDDEKLFF TGTGCCAGCAGTCGACCGGACAGGGACGATGAAAAACTGTTTTTT
TRBJ2-3 TRBD2 NA TRBV4-1 CASSQAYSGTGDTQYF TGCGCCAGCAGCCAAGCGTACAGCGGGACGGGAGATACGCAGTATTTT
TRBJ2-7 NA NA TRBV27 CASSRDTEYEQYF TGTGCCAGCAGCCGGGACACCGAGTACGAGCAGTACTTC
TRBJ2-2 NA NA TRBV10-2 CASSEEGINTGELFF TGCGCCAGCAGTGAAGAGGGTATTAACACCGGGGAGCTGTTTTTT
TRBJ1-2 NA few TRBV2 CASRSRDNPSSGYTF TGTGCCAGCAGGTCCAGGGACAACCCCTCTAGTGGCTACACCTTC
TRBJ1-5 TRBD1 NA TRBV25-1 CASSDLTGGDQPQHF TGTGCCAGCAGTGACCTTACAGGGGGCGATCAGCCCCAGCATTTT
TRBJ1-4 TRBD1 few TRBV6-1 CASSPGTGGEKLFF TGTGCCAGCAGTCCCGGGACAGGGGGTGAAAAACTGTTTTTT
TRBJ1-2 NA NA TRBV15 CATSSPTGQLGYTF TGTGCCACCAGCAGCCCCACCGGACAGCTTGGCTACACCTTC
TRBJ2-3 NA NA TRBV5-6 CASSGGTASTDTQYF TGTGCCAGCAGCGGCGGGACGGCTAGCACAGATACGCAGTATTTT
TRBJ2-3 TRBD1 few TRBV10-1 CASSDPDRGSPDTQYF TGCGCCAGCAGTGACCCGGACAGGGGAAGCCCAGATACGCAGTATTTT